These 21 T cell receptor beta chains originate from one sample sequenced in a study of blood T cells in healthy people across ages. The use of a sample-barcoded 5' primer and a J-beta primer mix characterized a second PCR of roughly 6 to 11 cycles. TCRdb called the 5' RACE reads again in MiXCR, with one record for every CDR3 protein. The table has 1.5 million to 2 million distinct CDR3 sequences, roughly 30% seen once; the top ten hold approximately 7.7%. Sequencing used blood. These receptors originate from a woman aged 30 to 39 in good health.

In its sample, this clonotype was seen a few times. The chain joins TRBV5-5 to TRBJ2-7, with 13 bases aligning to TRBD2. Losses at the gene ends were 4 bases for V and 4 bases for J; bases not matched to a gene: 8. This CDR3 comprises 16 residues. Germline V CDR1 and CDR2: SGHKS, YYEKEE (reference sequence). The CDR3 is CASSRGLAGDTYEQYF. The DNA for the CDR3 is TGTGCCAGCAGCCGAGGACTAGCGGGGGACACTTACGAGCAGTACTTC. The variable domain in full, with the rest retrieved from reference TRBV5-5 and TRBJ2-7, is DAGVTQSPTHLIKTRGQQVTLRCSPISGHKSVSWYQQVLGQGPQFIFQYYEKEERGRGNFPDRFSARQFPNYSSELNVNALLLGDSALYLCASSRGLAGDTYEQYFGPGTRLTVT.

This clonotype is a singleton in its sample. This clone may be a read error of a much larger clone one base away. The chain joins TRBV7-6 to TRBJ2-7; D is unresolved. CDR1 is SGHVS, CDR2 FNYEAQ, per germline. The CDR3 sequence is 14 residues long. The CDR3 spells CANSPRLHTYEQYF. CDR3 coding DNA: TGTGCCAACAGCCCAAGACTCCACACCTACGAGCAGTACTTC.

The J gene is TRBJ1-5, the V gene TRBV7-3; 9 nucleotides agree with TRBD1. Germline CDR1 SGHTA, CDR2 FQGTGA. The CDR3 spans 17 residues. Trimming cost V 5 bases and J 2 bases; bases outside gene matches: 10. The CDR3 DNA sequence: TGTGCCAGCAGCATAAACGGGACAGGGTTGGGCAATCAGCCCCAGCATTTT. This encodes CASSINGTGLGNQPQHF.

CDR3 sequence: CASSNGIAGYTF. DNA for the CDR3: TGTGCCAGCAGTAACGGTATTGCTGGCTACACCTTC. This chain connects TRBV2 to TRBJ1-2; D not certain. Trimming pared 5 bases from V and 7 bases from J, leaving 11 bases between. Germline V lookup: CDR1 SNHLY, CDR2 FYNNEI. This CDR3 contains 12 residues.

The table lists this clonotype with many counts. The rearrangement uses TRBV4-1 and TRBJ2-6; D call uncertain. Trimming cost V 0 bases and J 0 bases, with 12 bases left between them. The CDR3 has 18 residues. The germline V gene has CDR1 MGHRA and CDR2 YSYEKL. DNA for the CDR3: TGCGCCAGCAGCCAAGAAGATAAGGGTAACTCTGGGGCCAACGTCCTGACTTTC. It encodes CASSQEDKGNSGANVLTF.

This chain connects TRBV20-1 to TRBJ2-1; 9 bases are a match to TRBD1. Germline CDR1 reads DFQATT; CDR2 reads SNEGSKA (reference sequence). V lost 1 base and J lost 4; bases outside the gene matches: 11. The CDR3 length is 17 residues. CDR3 residues: CSARGTPPGQGYNEQFF. CDR3 DNA sequence: TGCAGTGCTAGAGGCACGCCTCCGGGACAGGGTTACAATGAGCAGTTCTTC.

The rearrangement uses TRBV7-6 and TRBJ1-4; D call uncertain. V was trimmed by 10 bases and J by 8 bases, leaving 23 bases between them. This CDR3 spans 15 amino acids. Per the germline V gene, CDR1 is SGHVS and CDR2 is FNYEAQ. Here the CDR3 DNA reads TGTGCCAACTCCCCGACGGGCACCGTGGAGGAAAAACTGTTTTTT. This gives the protein CANSPTGTVEEKLFF.

The chain is built from TRBV24-1 and TRBJ2-7; no definite D call. Trimming took 9 bases from V and 6 from J, leaving 20 bases between them. This CDR3 has 14 residues. From germline, CDR1 is KGHDR and CDR2 SFDVKD. The CDR3 region has the DNA TGTGCCACCGCGCCCAGCCGGAGACCCTGCGAGCAGTACTTC. Amino acids: CATAPSRRPCEQYF.

This clonotype was seen at least ten times. The chain employs TRBV7-9 and TRBJ1-2; TRBD1 might be the D (5 bases). The CDR3 totals 14 residues. V was cut by 5 bases and J by 2 bases, with 12 bases left in between. From germline, CDR1 is SEHNR and CDR2 FQNEAQ (reference sequence). The CDR3 bases are TGTGCCAGCAGCCCACGGGACTTAAACTATGGCTACACCTTC. It specifies CASSPRDLNYGYTF.

The chain combines TRBV12-3 or TRBV12-4 with TRBJ2-3, with D possibly matching TRBD2 (5 bases). V lost 6 bases and J 13 bases, leaving 23 bases between the germline ends. This CDR3 has 14 amino acids. As DNA, the CDR3 is TGTGCCAGCAGAGAAGCGGAGAGAGCAGATGCGGAGTATTTT. Protein product: CASREAERADAEYF.

Worth noting for this clonotype: A much larger clone differs by one base, so this may be a read error. The chain combines TRBV7-9 with TRBJ2-1; 8 nucleotides agree with TRBD2. The CDR3 spans 16 residues. Trimming took 1 base from V and 10 from J; bases not matched to a gene: 12. CDR1 is SEHNR and CDR2 is FQNEAQ in the germline V gene (reference sequence). The DNA of the CDR3 is TGTGCCAGCAGCTTAGGGAAAACTAGCGGATCCTACGAGCAGTTCTTC. Translated: CASSLGKTSGSYEQFF.

The gene calls are TRBV5-1 and TRBJ2-3, with 9 nucleotides matching TRBD1. Germline assignment: CDR1 SGHRS and CDR2 YFSETQ. Trimming at V came to 2 bases and at J to 2 bases, leaving 9 bases not matched to a gene. This CDR3 is 17 amino acids long. CDR3 nucleotides: TGCGCCAGCAGCTTCCAACCGACAGGGGGATACACAGATACGCAGTATTTT. Its translation is CASSFQPTGGYTDTQYF.

This clonotype was observed a few times. J is TRBJ2-5 and V is TRBV20-1; 8 bases map to TRBD1. V trimming: 5 bases; J trimming: 5 bases; junction bases outside the gene matches: 7. The CDR3 has 13 amino acids. The germline CDR1 and CDR2 sequences are DFQATT and SNEGSKA (reference sequence). The CDR3 DNA reads TGCAGTGCTGCTGACAGGGGAAGGGAGACCCAGTACTTC. It codes for CSAADRGRETQYF.

This clonotype was seen more than once but under ten times. The chain is built from TRBV20-1 and TRBJ2-2, with D maybe TRBD1 (5 bases). Trimming shortened V by 5 bases and J by 4 bases, and 20 bases separated the two germline ends. The CDR3 totals 16 residues. CDR1 and CDR2 (germline): DFQATT, SNEGSKA (reference sequence). In nucleotides, the CDR3 is TGCAGTGCTGCGCAAGGAACAGGTTGGATCACCGGGGAGCTGTTTTTT. As protein: CSAAQGTGWITGELFF.

The chain carries TRBV11-3 and TRBJ2-1; the match to TRBD2 covers 11 bases. Losses at the gene ends were 4 bases for V and 7 bases for J; bases not matched to a gene: 9. CDR1 SGHNT and CDR2 YENEEA come from the germline V gene. The CDR3 is 16 residues long. The CDR3 DNA follows: TGTGCCAGCAGCTCGGGGGCTAGCGGGAGGTTGAATGAGCAGTTCTTC. Amino acid sequence: CASSSGASGRLNEQFF.

This clonotype was seen only a few times. A read error may account for a junction end that differs from germline. V usage is TRBV7-9 and J usage is TRBJ1-2; D not certain. CDR1 and CDR2 (germline): SEHNR, FQNEAQ (reference sequence). The CDR3 has 11 residues. The CDR3 DNA is TGTGCCGGCAGCTTAACAGAGGACTACACCTTC. Amino acids: CAGSLTEDYTF. Full variable domain (rest looked up from reference TRBV7-9 and TRBJ1-2): DTGVSQNPRHKITKRGQNVTFRCDPISEHNRLYWYRQTLGQGPEFLTYFQNEAQLEKSRLLSDRFSAERPKGSFSTLEIQRTEQGDSAMYLCAGSLTEDYTFGSGTRLTVV.

This clonotype appeared a few times. V gene TRBV4-1 combines with J gene TRBJ1-5; D gene ambiguous. This CDR3 has 14 amino acids. The germline V gene has CDR1 MGHRA and CDR2 YSYEKL. Trimming stripped 1 base from V and 1 base from J, with 5 bases between. CDR3 sequence (DNA): TGCGCCAGCAGCCAAGTACGGAGCAATCAGCCCCAGCATTTT. Its protein is CASSQVRSNQPQHF.

This clonotype was detected ten times or more. The rearrangement links TRBV7-9 to TRBJ1-1, with a weak D call TRBD1 (5 bases). The CDR3 loop spans 12 amino acids. V was cut by 6 bases and J by 4 bases, with 9 bases left in between. Germline assignment: CDR1 SEHNR and CDR2 FQNEAQ (reference sequence). In nucleotides, the CDR3 is TGTGCCAGCAGTCGGGGGAGCACTGAAGCTTTCTTT. Its protein product is CASSRGSTEAFF.

V usage is TRBV2 and J usage is TRBJ2-3, with TRBD2 identical over 7 bases. Germline V lookup: CDR1 SNHLY, CDR2 FYNNEI. The CDR3 extends over 15 amino acids. Trimming at V came to 4 bases and at J to 0 bases, leaving 4 bases not matched to a gene. CDR3: CASSAERESTDTQYF. DNA of the CDR3: TGTGCCAGCAGTGCGGAGCGGGAAAGCACAGATACGCAGTATTTT.

V and J are TRBV20-1 and TRBJ2-7; D might be TRBD2 (7 bases). Trimming left V 6 bases short and J 2 bases short, with 20 bases between. Looked up from germline, CDR1 is DFQATT and CDR2 is SNEGSKA (reference sequence). This CDR3 is built from 15 residues. The chain's CDR3 is CSAGGGGTNAYEQYF. The CDR3, as DNA: TGCAGTGCCGGAGGGGGGGGGACTAACGCCTACGAGCAGTACTTC.

J is TRBJ1-2 and V is TRBV5-1; TRBD1 matches at 10 bases. J was trimmed by 6 bases and V by 3 bases; bases with no gene match: 5. The germline CDR1 and CDR2 sequences are SGHRS and YFSETQ. The CDR3 contains 14 residues. CDR3 DNA sequence: TGCGCCAGCAGCTCGACAGGGGGCAGAGATGGCTACACCTTC. Translating gives CASSSTGGRDGYTF.